Listed here is a single T cell receptor (beta chain). This same CDR3 is encoded by further DNA sequences in the sample. The germline CDR1 and CDR2 sequences are MNHEY and SVGAGI. This CDR3 spans 13 amino acids. V was trimmed by 2 bases and J by 5 bases, leaving 9 bases between them. Assay used: immunoSEQ multiplex PCR; TCRdb lists only in-frame clones, some missing. The sample consists of 55,000 to 75,000 clones, 65% to 85% of them appearing once. The entry originates in a study of neoadjuvant anti-PD-1 for oral cavity cancer. The material was PBMCs, obtained before nivolumab (anti-PD-1) treatment. This sequence originates from a person aged 35 to 85 with oral cavity squamous cell carcinoma. The genes are TRBV6-5 and TRBJ1-1; D is perhaps TRBD1 (5 bases). The CDR3 is CASSYAGRTEAFF. In DNA, the CDR3 is TGTGCCAGCAGTTACGCAGGGAGAACTGAAGCTTTCTTT.